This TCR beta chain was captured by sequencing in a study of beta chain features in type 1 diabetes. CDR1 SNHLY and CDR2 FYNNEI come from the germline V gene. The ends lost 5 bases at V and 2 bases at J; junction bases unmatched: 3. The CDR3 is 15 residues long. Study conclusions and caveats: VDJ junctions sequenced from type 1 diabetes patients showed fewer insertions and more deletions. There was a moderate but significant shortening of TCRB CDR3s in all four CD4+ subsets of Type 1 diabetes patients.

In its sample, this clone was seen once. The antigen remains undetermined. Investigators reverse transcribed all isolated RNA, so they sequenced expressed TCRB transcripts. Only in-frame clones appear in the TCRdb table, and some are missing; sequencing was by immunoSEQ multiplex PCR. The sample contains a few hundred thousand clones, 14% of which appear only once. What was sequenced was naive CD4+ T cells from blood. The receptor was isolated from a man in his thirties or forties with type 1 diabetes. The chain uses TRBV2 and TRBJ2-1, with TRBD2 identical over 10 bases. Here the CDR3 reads CASSSLAGAYNEQFF. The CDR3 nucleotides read TGTGCCAGCAGTTCTCTAGCGGGAGCCTACAATGAGCAGTTCTTC.